This paragraph covers one T cell receptor (beta chain) sequence. Germline CDR1 and CDR2: LNHDA and SQIVND (reference sequence). V gave up 1 base and J gave up 2 bases; unmatched junction bases: 4. The CDR3 loop spans 16 amino acids. Here immunoSEQ multiplex PCR was the method, and the copy in TCRdb shows in-frame clones only, minus some. The profile covers 200,000 to 300,000 clones, with approximately 90% appearing a single time and 3.7% taken by the ten largest. The entry originates in a study of blood T cell repertoires in COVID-19. Study in general: Acute and convalescent COVID-19 samples came from the United States, Italy and Spain.

The chain is built from TRBV19 and TRBJ1-2; 10 nucleotides agree with TRBD1. The sample taken for sequencing was peripheral blood. The receptor's source is a woman between 35 and 50 years old with acute or convalescent COVID-19. CDR3 nucleotides: TGTGCCAGTAGTATAGGGGGACAGGGGAGGAACTATGGCTACACCTTC. Translating it yields CASSIGGQGRNYGYTF.